The source of this T cell receptor beta chain is a study of cytomegalovirus exposure and HLA in healthy donors (dated by TCRdb to the late 2010s). Background on the whole study: In an earlier analysis of roughly 590 of the donors, 250 to 350 Gb of sequence data and approximately 100 million unique TCR beta sequences from about 190 million T cells were reported. About 310 gigabases of sequencing data and approximately 85 million unique TCR sequences were included in an early release covering over 600 HLA-typed donors. The genetic ancestry cluster associated with self-reported Caucasian donors included 80% to 90% of the roughly 360 genotyped donors. The study aimed to test whether cataloging public T cell receptors could reveal signatures of past pathogen exposure. The study profiled the T cell repertoires of hundreds of subjects by immunosequencing and related them to cytomegalovirus serostatus. Besides the first cohort of more than 650 subjects, a separate validation cohort made up of over 95 different subjects was used. High-throughput TCR immunosequencing, statistical association of individual TCRs with disease status, and machine learning were combined to predict cytomegalovirus infection status. In a later analysis, previously published TCR beta repertoires from several hundred donors were re-analyzed and high-resolution HLA genotyping was added so that TCR occurrence patterns could be studied. In the later analysis, no new phenotypic data were used to find candidate immune exposures; instead, reliance was placed on TCR beta sequences and their occurrence across donors. An earlier analysis of 587 of the donors applied high-throughput TCR beta sequencing to assess whether each TCR beta V gene segment acted as functional or pseudogenic. Donor age, sex, ethnicity and CMV serostatus were collected together with the repertoire data. A later genetic analysis used genome-wide SNP genotypes for about 65% of the roughly 700 donors, treating that subset as a discovery cohort. All discovery cohort repertoires had been generated on a single sequencing platform. HLA typing covered class I and class II loci at four-digit resolution. The number of typed donors differed by locus: roughly 629-640 for A, B, C, DRB1 and DQB1; some 540 for DQA1; fewer than 610 for DPA1; and approximately 450 for DPB1. Several DR-DQ haplotypes were treated as single units for association and clustering because of strong linkage in the cohort. Among a few hundred genotyped donors of the cohort, an average of approximately 240,000 unique TCR beta nucleotide sequences were sequenced per donor, around 20% of them non-productive. Broad study findings and their caveats: A further reported finding was that TCR beta sequences accurately predicted the HLA-A and HLA-B alleles for most subjects in the first cohort. The cohort was sequenced for TCR beta chains only, and without alpha or paired-chain data the features that could be detected were limited. Around 16 rarely observed V segments, including chromosome 9 orphons, were excluded from the earlier analysis of almost 600 of the donors because counts were too low. A cluster of highly shared sequence variants was judged likely to be a technical artifact of the sequencing pipeline. For the cohort, immune exposure information was limited to CMV serostatus. An association between a missense DCLRE1C variant and V-gene and J-gene trimming of TCR beta chains was found in a later genetic analysis and replicated in an independent cohort. A later analysis found that HLA-associated TCR beta chains were more clonally expanded and had lower generation probabilities than equally common non-associated chains. A few of the identified cytomegalovirus-associated TCR beta chains were confirmed in vitro to be specific for cytomegalovirus antigens. In a later analysis, the rate of TCR association differed among HLA loci, with DRB1 alleles having the most associated TCRs and HLA-C alleles having the fewest. Some IMGT-functional V segments, including TRBV6-2 and TRBV6-3, could not be told apart with the 87-base-pair reads, so those segments were excluded. When HLA alleles, especially DR and DQ, strongly co-occurred, TCR associations were difficult to assign to individual alleles. HLA typing was unavailable for some donors at each locus, so association tests used only the typed subset. A later genetic analysis reported fewer N-insertions in productive TCRs among donors in an Asian-associated ancestry cluster than the roughly 670-donor mean. Most TCR sequences were seen in very few donors, while some public TCRs were found in many individuals. The study gave a list of 150 to 200 TCR beta chains associated with cytomegalovirus. Most CMV-associated TCR beta chains appeared to be HLA-restricted in a later analysis, and the HLA associations seemed to be driven largely by CMV exposure. In a later analysis, several top co-occurrence clusters were reported to appear linked to parvovirus B19, influenza, CMV and Epstein-Barr virus. Cytomegalovirus status was reported to be diagnosed by the classifier with high specificity and sensitivity in both the original and validation cohorts. At a false discovery rate of 0.05, a later analysis linked 15,000 to 20,000 TCR beta sequences to specific HLA alleles. The authors suggested that the approach could potentially be extended to other disease states and immunological phenotypes. Broadly in line with IMGT annotations, most TCR beta V segments showed up in productive rearrangements about 90% or about 30% of the time in an earlier analysis of several hundred of the donors. Roughly uniform sequencing depth across donors was assumed in presence/absence analyses, although this assumption may not hold. Linkage disequilibrium might explain the correlated functional status among segregating V segments, but an unknown experimental factor could not be ruled out.

For this clone: Its antigen remains undetermined. Base qualities are not provided; no much larger clone lies one nucleotide away.

The library was built by means of the immunoSEQ multiplex PCR assay. A mixture of 60 forward primers for TCR Vbeta segments and 13 reverse primers for TCR Jbeta segments was used in the multiplex PCR. The CDR3 region of rearranged TCR beta genes was amplified from genomic DNA by a multiplex PCR assay. The Illumina HiSeq System was used to sequence the amplified TCR beta libraries as 87-base-pair reads. On the study's bioinformatics: Across the roughly 700 repertoires, a later analysis counted 75 million to 90 million unique TCR beta chains, 8.5 million to 12 million of which were shared by at least two donors. Raw reads were error-corrected and collapsed into unique sequences by a nearest-neighbor algorithm in which closely related sequences were merged to remove PCR and sequencing errors. Alignment of CDR3 sequences to IMGT reference sequences was used to assign V, D and J gene segments. For a sequence to be retained, a match of at least six nucleotides was required to both a V gene segment and a J gene segment. Rearrangements were classified as productive when the CDR3 lacked stop codons and remained in frame with V and J, and all other rearrangements were classified as non-productive. Following IMGT convention, CDR3 was defined as the stretch from the second conserved V-encoded cysteine to the conserved J-encoded phenylalanine. The earlier analysis of approximately 590 of the donors excluded any sequence lacking an unambiguous match to a single V gene segment. In an earlier analysis of 587 of the donors, a V segment was called functional when productive rearrangements were above 56.7%, and segregating when the standard deviation between donors exceeded 5%. A statistical classification framework was developed to diagnose cytomegalovirus status using the catalog of TCR beta chain sequences. A later analysis assigned V and J genes by comparing TCR nucleotide sequences with IMGT/GENE-DB human TR gene sequences. In a later analysis, CDR3 sequences and most-parsimonious VDJ recombination scenarios were assigned using the TCRdist pipeline. In a later analysis, every TCR beta chain was defined by the combination of its CDR3 amino acid sequence and its V-gene family, and reads without a unique V-gene family were dropped. To address suspected cross-contamination and a sequencing artifact, a later analysis removed under 600 highly shared, low-generation-probability nucleotide sequences. A later analysis calculated a clonal expansion index for each public chain from normalized within-repertoire ranks of inferred template counts. In a later analysis, generation probabilities were computed using a VDJ recombination model fitted to out-of-frame rearrangements, and the results were checked against IGoR. In a later analysis, hypergeometric tests were used to score TCR-TCR, TCR-HLA and TCR-CMV co-occurrence, with a repertoire-size bias correction applied to TCR pairs. False discovery rates were estimated in a later analysis by permuting HLA or CMV assignments 20 times. A later analysis grouped co-occurring TCRs with DBSCAN, adding TCRdist sequence similarity when clustering within HLA-allele-positive subsets. Repertoires with fewer than 30,000 or more than 120,000 public chains were left out of co-occurrence clustering, as were roughly five repertoires with anomalous nucleotide sharing. In TCRdb, the immuneACCESS table is reduced to in-frame sequences with V and J assigned. These tables do not hold every clone; where another copy was compared, an unresolved V gene accounts for under half, and the others remain unexplained. The DNA was the basis for D and trimming; V, J and clone size are from that table. This sample is represented by tens of thousands of clones; roughly three quarters of them were singletons. Roughly 3.6% of the sample goes to the ten largest clones.

Measured from the cysteine to the phenylalanine, the CDR3 is 20 residues long. The CDR3 DNA has 60 bases and is translated from base 1. The cohort was made up of roughly 670 healthy bone marrow donors. At the time of sampling, every cohort member was nominally healthy, though immune exposures that went unrecorded were likely present. The donor tested CMV seronegative and was one of the 352 seronegative cohort members. A peripheral blood sample was provided by each donor, and peripheral blood mononuclear cells were used for TCR beta sequencing. The Qiagen DNeasy Blood Extraction Kit was used to extract genomic DNA from the blood cell samples.

This chain joins TRBV1 to TRBJ1-5. TRBV1 represents a pseudogene. The sequence derives from a man aged 25-45 years in good health and CMV-seronegative. What was sequenced was PBMCs. The CDR3 region has the sequence CTSSQDIVTGGLKGNQPQHF. At the DNA level, the sequence is TGCACCAGCAGCCAAGATATAGTAACCGGGGGGTTGAAGGGCAATCAGCCCCAGCATTTT.